Ten or more counts support the clone carrying this TCR beta chain. The sample is drawn from a study of T cells in Graves' hyperthyroidism and ophthalmopathy. From RNA transcripts, TCR beta CDR3 regions were amplified. First-round RT-PCR of the TCR CDR3 relied on the HTBI primer set. TCRdb analysed the multiplex PCR reads with MiXCR anew, one entry per CDR3 protein. The table includes around 300,000 distinct CDR3 sequences, less than 30% detected once. This CDR3 contains 14 residues. CDR1 and CDR2 (germline): GTSNPN, SVGIG (reference sequence). V dropped 1 base and J dropped 5 bases, with 14 bases sitting between them.

This chain uses TRBV30 with TRBJ1-2; D remains unclear. Sequencing input: blood. The sequence came from a man between 35 and 55 years old with Graves' hyperthyroidism that later progressed to Graves' ophthalmopathy. The CDR3: CAWSGRRRSYGYTF. CDR3 sequence (DNA): TGTGCCTGGAGTGGACGGCGGAGATCATATGGCTACACCTTC.